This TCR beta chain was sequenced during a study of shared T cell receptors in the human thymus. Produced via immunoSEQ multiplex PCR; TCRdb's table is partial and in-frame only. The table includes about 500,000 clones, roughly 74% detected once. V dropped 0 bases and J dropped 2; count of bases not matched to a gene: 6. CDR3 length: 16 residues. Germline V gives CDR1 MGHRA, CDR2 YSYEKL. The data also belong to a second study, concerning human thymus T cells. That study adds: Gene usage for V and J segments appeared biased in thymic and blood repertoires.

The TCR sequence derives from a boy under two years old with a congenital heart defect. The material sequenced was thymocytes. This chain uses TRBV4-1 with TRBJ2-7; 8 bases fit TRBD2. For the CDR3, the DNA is TGCGCCAGCAGCCAAGACTGGGCTAGCGGGCCCTACGAGCAGTACTTC. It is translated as CASSQDWASGPYEQYF.